The 8 T cell receptor beta chains reported below all come from one sample, sequenced in a study of blood T cell repertoires in COVID-19. The assay was immunoSEQ multiplex PCR, and TCRdb's table has in-frame clones only and misses some. The sample comprises about 230,000 clones, 85% to 90% of which are singletons, and roughly a sixth rests with the top ten. The sample taken for sequencing was PBMCs or T cells enriched from blood (not recorded which). The source is a young man who had recovered from COVID-19.

This chain connects TRBV30 to TRBJ2-2, with TRBD2 as a possible D gene (7 bases). CDR3 length: 17 amino acids. In germline, CDR1 is GTSNPN, CDR2 SVGIG (reference sequence). V gave up 0 bases and J gave up 6 bases, with 20 bases separating them. The DNA of the CDR3 is TGTGCCTGGAGTGTTTCGCACCGCGGGGGCGTATCCGGGGAGCTGTTTTTT. Protein product: CAWSVSHRGGVSGELFF.

This sequence joins TRBV11-3 and TRBJ2-4; the D gene is possibly TRBD2 (5 bases). CDR1 is SGHNT, CDR2 YENEEA, per germline. The CDR3 spans 15 residues. Trimming removed 1 base from V and 10 bases from J, with 17 bases in between. CDR3 loop: CASSLGASRTEIQYF. CDR3 in DNA: TGTGCCAGCAGCTTAGGAGCTAGCCGAACCGAGATTCAGTACTTC.

The rearrangement uses TRBV7-9 and TRBJ2-3; 10 bases match TRBD2. Trimming took 5 bases from V and 5 from J; bases not matched to a gene: 13. Germline lookup yields CDR1 SEHNR and CDR2 FQNEAQ (reference sequence). This CDR3 comprises 17 residues. CDR3 nucleotide sequence: TGTGCCAGCAGCCCGGACTTAGCGGGAGGCCCACGAGATACGCAGTATTTT. Translation: CASSPDLAGGPRDTQYF.

J is TRBJ2-1 and V is TRBV19, with D possibly TRBD1 on 6 matching bases. This CDR3 is built from 15 residues. The germline CDR1 and CDR2 sequences are LNHDA and SQIVND (reference sequence). V was pared by 3 bases and J by 4 bases, with 13 bases between. CDR3 nucleotides: TGTGCCAGTAGTATCCAGGGGACGAGATACAATGAGCAGTTCTTC. Translation: CASSIQGTRYNEQFF.

The V and J genes are TRBV3-1 (or the pseudogene TRBV3-2) and TRBJ2-7; 10 nucleotides agree with TRBD2. The CDR3 is 16 amino acids. V trimming: 2 bases; J trimming: 3 bases; junction bases outside the gene matches: 7. Germline values: CDR1 LGHDT, CDR2 YNNKEL (reference sequence). The DNA of the CDR3 is TGTGCCAGCAGCCAATTCCAGCGGGAGGGCCTCTACGAGCAGTACTTC. It encodes CASSQFQREGLYEQYF.

V usage is TRBV28 and J usage is TRBJ1-3; the D is unclear. This CDR3 region has 15 residues. Germline loops: CDR1 MDHEN, CDR2 SYDVKM. Trimming removed 1 base at V and 0 bases at J, with 7 bases between. The CDR3 region is CASSLYPSSGNTIYF. The DNA for the CDR3 is TGTGCCAGCAGTTTATATCCGAGCTCTGGAAACACCATATATTTT.

The CDR3 DNA is TGTGCCAGCAGTCCGACAGGTTGGGGCCTAGCCCAAAAAGAGACCCAGTACTTC. Protein: CASSPTGWGLAQKETQYF. This sequence joins TRBV27 and TRBJ2-5; D possibly corresponds to TRBD1 (6 bases). The CDR3 totals 18 residues. Germline lookup yields CDR1 MNHEY and CDR2 SMNVEV (reference sequence). Between the trimmed V and J ends, which lost 5 bases and 3 bases, there was a span of 25 bases.

This clone was picked up one time. This sequence joins TRBV9 and TRBJ1-5; D call uncertain. Trimming stripped 3 bases from V and 2 bases from J, with 6 bases between. Germline V gives CDR1 SGDLS, CDR2 YYNGEE. CDR3 length equals 13 residues. CDR3 DNA sequence: TGTGCCAGCAGCGGTAATGGCAATCAGCCCCAGCATTTT. As protein: CASSGNGNQPQHF.